The 14 T cell receptor beta chains presented below share a single source sample, sequenced in a study of blood T cells in healthy people across ages (dated by TCRdb to between 2014 and 2017). Receptor amplification or capture employed 5' RACE. TCRdb lists the instrument as Illumina HiSeq 2500. A second PCR of about 7 to 12 cycles was performed with a sample-barcoded 5' primer and a J-beta primer mix. TCRdb reprocessing: public reads trimmed at Q25 with fastp, clones called with MiXCR, in-frame beta chains kept. Each CDR3 protein gets just one entry, which takes the most common genes and DNA from the rows behind it. The sample table shows fewer than 1,200,000 distinct CDR3 sequences, and about 23% are seen once. The ten largest clones take up approximately 0.71% of the sample. These data were also filed under a second study, of T cells of mothers and their children.

The source material was blood. These receptors all come from a girl under 10 years old in good health.

Only a few counts were recorded for this clonotype. The CDR3 region is CASSDPGTGVDEQYF. For the CDR3, the DNA is TGTGCCAGCAGCGACCCCGGGACAGGGGTAGACGAGCAGTACTTC. The V and J genes are TRBV7-9 and TRBJ2-7; 10 positions agree with TRBD1. Trimming took 5 bases from V and 5 from J; bases not matched to a gene: 9. In germline, CDR1 is SEHNR, CDR2 FQNEAQ (reference sequence). This CDR3 is 15 amino acids long. Drawing the rest from reference TRBV7-9 and TRBJ2-7, the complete variable domain is DTGVSQNPRHKITKRGQNVTFRCDPISEHNRLYWYRQTLGQGPEFLTYFQNEAQLEKSRLLSDRFSAERPKGSFSTLEIQRTEQGDSAMYLCASSDPGTGVDEQYFGPGTRLTVT.

The CDR3 DNA reads TGCAGCGTTGAACATCCCACCTCCTACGAGCAGTACTTC. It specifies CSVEHPTSYEQYF. J is TRBJ2-7 and V is TRBV29-1; D is unclear. The CDR3 contains 13 residues. V was cut by 2 bases and J by 0 bases, with 8 bases left in between. In germline, CDR1 is SQVTM, CDR2 ANQGSEA.

This clonotype has just a few counts. The chain is built from TRBV4-1 and TRBJ2-7, with unresolved D. This CDR3 comprises 14 residues. Germline-derived CDR1 and CDR2 are MGHRA and YSYEKL. V was trimmed by 2 bases and J by 0 bases, leaving 8 bases between them. CDR3 sequence reads: CASSQHYSSYEQYF. The CDR3 DNA follows: TGCGCCAGCAGCCAACACTATAGCTCCTACGAGCAGTACTTC.

J is TRBJ2-5 and V is TRBV7-3; no reliable D call. The J call may be mistaken, given a closer DNA end match to TRBJ2-7. The CDR3 loop spans 13 amino acids. CDR1 and CDR2 (germline): SGHTA, FQGTGA. This CDR3 is CASSHTDGYEQYF. CDR3 coding DNA: TGTGCCAGCAGCCACACGGACGGCTACGAGCAGTACTTC.

The chain has TRBV12-3 or TRBV12-4 and TRBJ1-6; TRBD1 agrees at 7 bases. V lost 4 bases to trimming and J lost 9 bases; unmatched junction nucleotides: 12. This CDR3 contains 16 residues. CDR3 nucleotides: TGTGCCAGCAGTTCAACGAATTTCCGGGACAGTTCACCCCTCCACTTT. It codes for CASSSTNFRDSSPLHF.

The gene calls are TRBV7-9 and TRBJ2-7; D remains unclear. V lost 1 base to trimming and J lost 3 bases, with 7 bases between them. The CDR3 has 13 residues. Germline CDR1 SEHNR, CDR2 FQNEAQ (reference sequence). The DNA for the CDR3 is TGTGCCAGCAGCTTAGAGCTGCACTACGAGCAGTACTTC. It translates to CASSLELHYEQYF.

This clonotype was counted only a few times. The chain links TRBV2 to TRBJ2-1, with 7 bases aligning to TRBD1. In germline, CDR1 is SNHLY, CDR2 FYNNEI. This CDR3 is built from 15 residues. After removal of 5 bases from V and 8 bases from J, the junction contained 12 bases not matched to a gene. The CDR3 DNA reads TGTGCCAGCAGTCCCAGACAGGGCAGAAAGGATGAGCAGTTCTTC. Encoded protein: CASSPRQGRKDEQFF.

The sample holds a few counts of this clonotype. The rearrangement links TRBV7-2 to TRBJ2-3; 8 nucleotides line up with TRBD2. Germline V gives CDR1 SGHTA, CDR2 FQGNSA. V trimming: 5 bases; J trimming: 1 base; junction bases outside the gene matches: 2. This CDR3 is built from 14 residues. This CDR3 reads CASSTAGGTDTQYF. The DNA of the CDR3 is TGTGCCAGCAGCACAGCGGGGGGCACAGATACGCAGTATTTT.

This clonotype turned up a few times. The J gene is TRBJ2-7, the V gene TRBV5-6; D is unclear. The V and J ends lost 4 bases and 3 bases respectively, with 17 bases between them. CDR1 is SGHDT and CDR2 is YYEEEE in the germline V gene. The CDR3 consists of 15 residues. CDR3 residues: CASSIGGSNFYEQYF. The CDR3 DNA reads TGTGCCAGCAGCATAGGTGGATCAAACTTCTACGAGCAGTACTTC.

In this sample, this clonotype turned up once. V usage is TRBV13 and J usage is TRBJ1-2; 7 bases line up with TRBD1. There are 15 residues in the CDR3. Germline V gene data show CDR1 as PRHDT and CDR2 as FYEKMQ (reference sequence). V lost 3 bases and J lost 6; bases outside the gene matches: 10. CDR3 sequence reads: CASSFTPTGSDGYTF. DNA of the CDR3: TGTGCCAGCAGCTTCACCCCGACAGGGTCGGATGGCTACACCTTC.

The chain combines TRBV2 with TRBJ1-2; D is uncertain. The CDR3 sequence is 10 residues long. CDR1 is SNHLY, CDR2 FYNNEI, per germline. V was pared by 6 bases and J by 4 bases, with 3 bases between. In DNA form, the CDR3 reads TGTGCCAGCAGGACCTATGGCTACACCTTC. It translates to CASRTYGYTF. Full variable domain (rest looked up from reference TRBV2 and TRBJ1-2): EPEVTQTPSHQVTQMGQEVILRCVPISNHLYFYWYRQILGQKVEFLVSFYNNEISEKSEIFDDQFSVERPDGSNFTLKIRSTKLEDSAMYFCASRTYGYTFGSGTRLTVV.

The chain links TRBV29-1 to TRBJ2-7; D is perhaps TRBD1 (5 bases). This CDR3 is 12 amino acids long. V was shortened by 4 bases and J by 6 bases, with 13 bases between the two germline ends. In germline, CDR1 is SQVTM, CDR2 ANQGSEA. The CDR3 loop is CSVGLGAGEQYF. DNA for the CDR3: TGCAGCGTTGGGCTAGGGGCTGGCGAGCAGTACTTC.

The rearrangement joins TRBV10-3 to TRBJ1-5; the D gene is possibly TRBD1 (6 bases). CDR3 length: 13 amino acids. The V end lost 9 bases, the J end lost 3 bases, and 12 bases lay between the germline ends. Germline loops: CDR1 ENHRY, CDR2 SYGVKD. The CDR3 here is CAMGEGDNQPQHF. The CDR3 DNA reads as TGTGCCATGGGGGAGGGGGACAATCAGCCCCAGCATTTT.

The count of this clonotype is one. This chain joins TRBV6-1 and TRBJ2-7; the D is unclear. This CDR3 contains 13 residues. Per the germline V gene, CDR1 is MNHNS and CDR2 is SASEGT. V was clipped by 1 base and J by 8 bases, with 12 bases between them. The CDR3 DNA follows: TGTGCCAGCAGTGAAGGAGACAAGGGCCAGCAGTACTTC. This gives the protein CASSEGDKGQQYF.